Below, 7 T cell receptor beta chains from the same sample are listed, as sequenced in a study of early T cells in non-severe SARS-CoV-2 infection. TCRdb reprocessed the 5' RACE reads with MiXCR, giving one entry per CDR3 protein. Of almost 85,000 distinct CDR3 sequences in the sample, 12% were seen once. Sequenced material: whole blood. The receptor source for this set is an adult who was a healthcare worker with PCR-confirmed SARS-CoV-2 infection or an uninfected control (not recorded which).

Turning to this clonotype: A much larger clone differs by one base, so this may be a read error. The chain is built from TRBV3-1 and TRBJ2-7; 7 bases are a match to TRBD2. CDR1 is LGHDT, CDR2 YNNKEL, per germline (reference sequence). The CDR3 contains 17 residues. V trimming: 1 base; J trimming: 2 bases; junction bases outside the gene matches: 11. The CDR3 reads CASSQGSGGGRAYEQYF. The CDR3 DNA reads as TGTGCCAGCAGCCAAGGTTCTGGAGGCGGGAGAGCCTACGAGCAGTACTTC.

This clonotype was found many times. V is TRBV6-2 or TRBV6-3 and J is TRBJ2-1; 13 nucleotides match TRBD2. In germline, CDR1 is MNHEY, CDR2 SVGEGT. This CDR3 has 18 residues. V dropped 2 bases and J dropped 10; count of bases not matched to a gene: 14. In DNA, the CDR3 is TGTGCCAGCAGTTACCCCCTTGGGACTAGCGGGGCCCTCTGGGAGCAGTTCTTC. Encoded protein: CASSYPLGTSGALWEQFF.

This clonotype has just a few counts. This chain uses TRBV4-2 with TRBJ1-5, with D unresolved. This CDR3 has 14 amino acids. Between the trimmed V and J ends, which lost 0 bases and 5 bases, there was a span of 8 bases. The germline CDR1 and CDR2 sequences are LGHNA and YNFKEQ. CDR3 sequence: CASSQDRADQPQHF. Written as DNA, the CDR3 is TGTGCCAGCAGCCAAGATCGGGCAGATCAGCCCCAGCATTTT.

This clonotype has at least ten counts. The chain is built from TRBV29-1 and TRBJ2-1; the match to TRBD2 covers 9 bases. With V trimmed by 3 bases and J by 0 bases, 6 bases remained unmatched. Germline V gives CDR1 SQVTM, CDR2 ANQGSEA. The CDR3 totals 16 residues. The CDR3 nucleotides are TGCAGCGTTGAGACTAGCGGCTCAAGCTCCTACAATGAGCAGTTCTTC. Translating it yields CSVETSGSSSYNEQFF.

V gene TRBV19 combines with J gene TRBJ2-7, with 8 bases fitting TRBD2. CDR1 and CDR2 from the germline V gene are LNHDA and SQIVND (reference sequence). J gave up 3 bases and V 3 bases, and 10 bases lay outside the gene matches. This CDR3 is 16 amino acids long. The CDR3 nucleotides read TGTGCCAGTAGTATCCCGACTAGCGCCCAGAGCTACGAGCAGTACTTC. Its translation is CASSIPTSAQSYEQYF.

This clonotype occurred many times. V usage is TRBV6-5 and J usage is TRBJ1-6, with D unresolved. The CDR3 runs to 16 residues. Trimming shortened V by 7 bases and J by 10 bases, and 23 bases separated the two germline ends. Germline V CDR1 and CDR2: MNHEY, SVGAGI. The CDR3 DNA reads TGTGCCAGCACCCCATCTATCCCAGGCTCCGGGTCACCCCTCCACTTT. The encoded protein is CASTPSIPGSGSPLHF.

This chain joins TRBV28 and TRBJ1-5; 10 positions match TRBD1. Trimming removed 10 bases from V and 5 bases from J; junction bases left unmatched: 8. The length of the CDR3 is 14 residues. The germline V gene encodes CDR1 MDHEN and CDR2 SYDVKM. CDR3 amino acids: CATRAGTGDQPQHF. The CDR3 nucleotides are TGTGCCACCAGAGCCGGGACAGGGGATCAGCCCCAGCATTTT.